This T cell receptor (beta chain) was captured by sequencing in a study of T cell responses to AZD1222 COVID-19 vaccine. Broader study findings: Following two doses of AZD1222, Spike-specific TCR breadth and depth rose.

Generated by immunoSEQ multiplex PCR, the TCRdb table keeps only in-frame clones and is missing some. The table records 150,000 to 200,000 clones, 85% to 95% of them present only once. This clone came up once. Its matching antigen is unknown. Germline V CDR1 and CDR2: KGHSH, LQKENI. With 4 bases clipped from V and 0 bases from J, the junction kept 2 bases outside the gene matches. The CDR3 is made up of 16 amino acids. The chain links TRBV18 to TRBJ2-3; 12 bases fit TRBD2. The TCR comes from an adult who received the AZD1222 COVID-19 vaccine. The sequencing used peripheral blood, collected 28 days after the second AZD1222 dose. The CDR3 is CASSLGTSGSTDTQYF. Here the CDR3 DNA reads TGTGCCAGCTCACTAGGGACTAGCGGGAGCACAGATACGCAGTATTTT.